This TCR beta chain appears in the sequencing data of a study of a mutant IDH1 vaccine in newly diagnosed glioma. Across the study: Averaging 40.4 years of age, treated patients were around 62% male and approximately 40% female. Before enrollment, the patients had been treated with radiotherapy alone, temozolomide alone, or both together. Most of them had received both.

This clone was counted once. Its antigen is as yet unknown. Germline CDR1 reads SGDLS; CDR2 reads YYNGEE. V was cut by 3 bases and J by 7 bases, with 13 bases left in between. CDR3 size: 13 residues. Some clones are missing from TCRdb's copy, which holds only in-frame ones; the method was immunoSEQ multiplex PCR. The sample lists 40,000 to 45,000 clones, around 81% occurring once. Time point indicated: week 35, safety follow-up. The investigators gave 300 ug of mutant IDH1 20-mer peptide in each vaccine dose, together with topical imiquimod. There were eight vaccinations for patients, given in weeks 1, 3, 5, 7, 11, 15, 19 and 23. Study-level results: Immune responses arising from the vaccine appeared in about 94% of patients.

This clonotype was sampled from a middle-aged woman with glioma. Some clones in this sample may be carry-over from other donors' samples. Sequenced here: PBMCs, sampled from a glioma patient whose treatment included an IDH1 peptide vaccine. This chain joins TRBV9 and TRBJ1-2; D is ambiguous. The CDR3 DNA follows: TGTGCCAGCAGCGGAGAGGGTGCTGGTGGCTACACCTTC. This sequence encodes CASSGEGAGGYTF.